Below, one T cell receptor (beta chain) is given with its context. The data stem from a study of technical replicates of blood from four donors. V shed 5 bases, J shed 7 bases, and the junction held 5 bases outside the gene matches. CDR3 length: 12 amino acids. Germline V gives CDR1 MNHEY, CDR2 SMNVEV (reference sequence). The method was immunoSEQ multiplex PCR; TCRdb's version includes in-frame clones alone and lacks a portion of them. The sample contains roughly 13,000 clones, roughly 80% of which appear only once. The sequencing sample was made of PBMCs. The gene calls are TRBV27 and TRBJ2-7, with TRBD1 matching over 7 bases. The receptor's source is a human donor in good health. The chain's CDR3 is CASSPQDREQYF. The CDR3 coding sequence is TGTGCCAGCAGTCCCCAGGACAGGGAGCAGTACTTC.